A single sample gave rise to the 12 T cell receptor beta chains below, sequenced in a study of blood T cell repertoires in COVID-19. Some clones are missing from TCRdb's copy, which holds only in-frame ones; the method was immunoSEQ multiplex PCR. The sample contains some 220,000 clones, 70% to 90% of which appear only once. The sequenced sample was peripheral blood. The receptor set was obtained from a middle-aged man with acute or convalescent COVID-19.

The CDR3 loop is CASSLFAGMGHTEAFF. DNA of the CDR3: TGTGCCAGCAGCTTGTTCGCAGGGATGGGGCACACTGAAGCTTTCTTT. J is TRBJ1-1 and V is TRBV5-5; possible D gene TRBD1, 5 bases. The CDR3 totals 16 residues. Germline loops: CDR1 SGHKS, CDR2 YYEKEE (reference sequence). The ends were cut back, 1 base at V and 3 bases at J, with 16 bases in the middle.

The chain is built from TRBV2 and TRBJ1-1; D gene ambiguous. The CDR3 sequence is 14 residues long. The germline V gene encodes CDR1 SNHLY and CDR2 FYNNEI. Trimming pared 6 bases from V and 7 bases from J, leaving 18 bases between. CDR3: CASRLNGGPDEAFF. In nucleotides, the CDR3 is TGTGCCAGCAGACTGAATGGAGGGCCGGATGAAGCTTTCTTT.

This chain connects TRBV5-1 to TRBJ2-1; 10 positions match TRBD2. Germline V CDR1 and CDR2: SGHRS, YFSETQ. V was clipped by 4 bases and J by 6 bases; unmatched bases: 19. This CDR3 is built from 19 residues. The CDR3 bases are TGCGCCAGCAGCAAAGCAGGGACTATCGGGTCTAGCGGGAGCAATGAGCAGTTCTTC. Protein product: CASSKAGTIGSSGSNEQFF.

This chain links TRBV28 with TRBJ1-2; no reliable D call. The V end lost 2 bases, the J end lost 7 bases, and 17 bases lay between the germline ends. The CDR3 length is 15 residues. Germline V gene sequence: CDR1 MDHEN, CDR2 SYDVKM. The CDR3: CASSLGGVLNFGYTF. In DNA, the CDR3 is TGTGCCAGCAGTTTAGGCGGGGTGTTGAATTTTGGCTACACCTTC.

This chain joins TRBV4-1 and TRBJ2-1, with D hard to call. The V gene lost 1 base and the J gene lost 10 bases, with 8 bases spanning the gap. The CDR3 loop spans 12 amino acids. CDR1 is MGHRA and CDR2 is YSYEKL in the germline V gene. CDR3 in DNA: TGCGCCAGCAGCCAAGGAGGCCGAGAGCAGTTCTTC. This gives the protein CASSQGGREQFF.

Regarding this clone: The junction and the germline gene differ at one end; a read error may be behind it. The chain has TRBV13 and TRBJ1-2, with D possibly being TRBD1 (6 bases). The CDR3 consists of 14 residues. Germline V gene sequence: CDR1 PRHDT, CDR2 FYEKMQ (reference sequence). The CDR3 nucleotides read TGTGCCAGCAGCTTAGGGGGCAGGGGTACCCCCCCCGTCTTC. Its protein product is CASSLGGRGTPPVF.

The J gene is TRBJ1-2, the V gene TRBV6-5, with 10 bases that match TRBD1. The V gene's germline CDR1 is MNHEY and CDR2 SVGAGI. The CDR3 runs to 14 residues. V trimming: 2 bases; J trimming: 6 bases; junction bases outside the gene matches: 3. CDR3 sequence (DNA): TGTGCCAGCAGTTACCAGACAGGGGGCAATGGCTACACCTTC. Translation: CASSYQTGGNGYTF.

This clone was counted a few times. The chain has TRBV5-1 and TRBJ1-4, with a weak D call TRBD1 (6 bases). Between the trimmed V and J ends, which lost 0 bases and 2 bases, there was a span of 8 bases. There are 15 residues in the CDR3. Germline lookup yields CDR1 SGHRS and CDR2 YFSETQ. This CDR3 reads CASSLAGATNEKLFF. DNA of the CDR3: TGCGCCAGCAGCTTGGCAGGGGCTACTAATGAAAAACTGTTTTTT.

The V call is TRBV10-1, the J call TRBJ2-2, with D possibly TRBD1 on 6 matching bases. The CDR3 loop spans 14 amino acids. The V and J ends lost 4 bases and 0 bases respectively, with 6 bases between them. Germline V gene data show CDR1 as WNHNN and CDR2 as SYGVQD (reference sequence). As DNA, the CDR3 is TGCGCCAGCAGTGGACAGGCGAACACCGGGGAGCTGTTTTTT. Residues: CASSGQANTGELFF.

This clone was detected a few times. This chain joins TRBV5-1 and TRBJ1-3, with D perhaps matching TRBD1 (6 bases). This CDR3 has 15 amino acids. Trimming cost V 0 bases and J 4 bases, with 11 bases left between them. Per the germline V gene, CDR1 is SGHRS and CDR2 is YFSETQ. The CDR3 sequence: CASSLGSGDGNTIYF. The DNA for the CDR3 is TGCGCCAGCAGCTTGGGGTCAGGGGACGGAAACACCATATATTTT.

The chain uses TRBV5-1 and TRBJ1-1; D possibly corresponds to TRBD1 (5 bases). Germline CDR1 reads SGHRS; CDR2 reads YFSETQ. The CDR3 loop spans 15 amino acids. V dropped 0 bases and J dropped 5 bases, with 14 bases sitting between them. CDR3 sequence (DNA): TGCGCCAGCAGCTTGGGGTCACCCGCAGGGACTGAAGCTTTCTTT. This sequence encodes CASSLGSPAGTEAFF.

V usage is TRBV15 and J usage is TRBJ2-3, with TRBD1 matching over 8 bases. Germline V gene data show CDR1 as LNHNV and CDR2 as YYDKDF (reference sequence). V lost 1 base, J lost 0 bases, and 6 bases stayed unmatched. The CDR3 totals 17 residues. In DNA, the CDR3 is TGTGCCACCAGCAGAGGAGGTCGGACAGGGAGCACAGATACGCAGTATTTT. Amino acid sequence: CATSRGGRTGSTDTQYF. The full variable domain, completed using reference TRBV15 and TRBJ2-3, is DAMVIQNPRYQVTQFGKPVTLSCSQTLNHNVMYWYQQKSSQAPKLLFHYYDKDFNNEADTPDNFQSRRPNTSFCFLDIRSPGLGDTAMYLCATSRGGRTGSTDTQYFGPGTRLTVL.